Presented here are 29 T cell receptor beta chains from one specimen sequenced in a study of T cells after yellow fever vaccination. TCRdb redid the calling of the 5' RACE reads with MiXCR, one entry per CDR3 protein. Of about 150,000 distinct CDR3 sequences listed, more than 6.5% are singletons. The starting material was CD4+ T cells sorted from PBMCs, obtained 10 days after the yellow fever booster vaccination. The receptors here all came from a man aged 25-40 years who received the YFV17D yellow fever vaccine.

This clonotype was seen many times. The chain uses TRBV20-1 and TRBJ2-3, with D uncertain. This CDR3 comprises 11 residues. V was trimmed by 5 bases and J by 0 bases, leaving 3 bases between them. The V gene's germline CDR1 is DFQATT and CDR2 SNEGSKA (reference sequence). The CDR3 bases are TGCAGTGCTGGGAGCACAGATACGCAGTATTTT. This sequence encodes CSAGSTDTQYF.

This clonotype was counted many times. This sequence joins TRBV5-1 and TRBJ1-2; D is possibly TRBD1 (6 bases). Deletions cut 8 bases from V and 0 bases from J, with 17 bases between. The germline V gene encodes CDR1 SGHRS and CDR2 YFSETQ. The CDR3 totals 15 residues. The CDR3, as DNA: TGCGCCAGTACTATTCAAGGGGGAACTAACTATGGCTACACCTTC. It specifies CASTIQGGTNYGYTF.

Only one count was recorded for this clonotype. The chain employs TRBV5-5 and TRBJ2-3, with TRBD1 as a possible D gene (5 bases). Germline CDR1 and CDR2: SGHKS and YYEKEE (reference sequence). Trimming cost V 4 bases and J 1 base, with 13 bases left between them. This CDR3 is built from 15 residues. The CDR3 here is CASSPGHLCTDTQYF. The CDR3 nucleotides are TGTGCCAGCAGCCCTGGACACCTCTGCACAGATACGCAGTATTTT.

The sample holds many counts of this clonotype. The CDR3 reads CASSLGGRGFYGYTF. The CDR3, as DNA: TGTGCCAGCAGCTTAGGCGGCCGAGGGTTCTATGGCTACACCTTC. The V gene is TRBV11-2, the J gene TRBJ1-2; D gene unclear. CDR3 length equals 15 residues. Trimming removed 1 base from V and 4 bases from J, with 13 bases in between. Germline V gene data show CDR1 as SGHAT and CDR2 as FQNNGV.

This clonotype was picked up many times. This rearrangement joins TRBV5-6 to TRBJ1-3; 7 positions match TRBD1. The CDR3 length is 16 residues. V gave up 2 bases and J gave up 0 bases; unmatched junction bases: 5. Germline lookup yields CDR1 SGHDT and CDR2 YYEEEE. The CDR3 region is CASSLTGVYSGNTIYF. The CDR3 DNA follows: TGTGCCAGCAGCTTAACAGGGGTCTACTCTGGAAACACCATATATTTT.

This clonotype was observed a handful of times. The chain has TRBV5-1 and TRBJ2-5; D is tentatively TRBD1 or TRBD2 (5 bases each). Trimming cost V 4 bases and J 2 bases, with 18 bases left between them. The length of the CDR3 is 16 residues. Germline V lookup: CDR1 SGHRS, CDR2 YFSETQ. In DNA, the CDR3 is TGCGCCAGCAGCCCACCGGGACGGTGGGGTCAAGAGACCCAGTACTTC. This codes for CASSPPGRWGQETQYF.

This clonotype was recorded at least ten times. V is TRBV6-5 and J is TRBJ1-1; D is possibly TRBD1 (6 bases). Deletions cut 4 bases from V and 3 bases from J, with 15 bases between. The CDR3 length is 15 residues. Germline V gene lookup returns CDR1 MNHEY and CDR2 SVGAGI. The CDR3 spells CASSFSEGGHTEAFF. CDR3 sequence (DNA): TGTGCCAGCAGTTTCTCGGAGGGGGGTCACACTGAAGCTTTCTTT.

The chain combines TRBV4-2 with TRBJ2-2; no firm D call. This CDR3 has 15 residues. V lost 5 bases and J lost 2, with 12 bases in between. The germline V gene has CDR1 LGHNA and CDR2 YNFKEQ. CDR3 sequence reads: CASSAGPSNTGELFF. The DNA of the CDR3 is TGTGCCAGCAGCGCCGGGCCTAGTAACACCGGGGAGCTGTTTTTT.

The sample holds many counts of this clonotype. The V and J genes are TRBV9 and TRBJ2-1; tentatively, D is TRBD1 (6 bases). The CDR3 has 18 residues. The V end was cut by 0 bases, the J end by 8 bases, with 24 bases between. Germline V lookup: CDR1 SGDLS, CDR2 YYNGEE. CDR3 region: CASSVAHRGGAPSDEQFF. The DNA for the CDR3 is TGTGCCAGCAGCGTAGCTCACCGAGGGGGAGCCCCCTCCGATGAGCAGTTCTTC.

This clonotype has just a few counts. The V gene is TRBV20-1, the J gene TRBJ2-1; weak D call: TRBD2 (6 bases). CDR3 length: 15 residues. Looked up from germline, CDR1 is DFQATT and CDR2 is SNEGSKA (reference sequence). Trimming took 1 base from V and 5 from J, leaving 15 bases between them. CDR3 residues: CSARARDSGNNEQFF. CDR3 coding DNA: TGCAGTGCTAGAGCCCGGGATAGCGGAAACAATGAGCAGTTCTTC.

The V call is TRBV9, the J call TRBJ2-1; the match to TRBD2 covers 13 bases. The CDR3 length is 20 residues. Germline-derived CDR1 and CDR2 are SGDLS and YYNGEE. After removal of 0 bases from V and 3 bases from J, the junction contained 12 bases not matched to a gene. CDR3 DNA: TGTGCCAGCAGCGTAGCGGGAGGGACTAGCGGGGCCCCCCTCTACAATGAGCAGTTCTTC. This sequence encodes CASSVAGGTSGAPLYNEQFF.

This clonotype was counted at least ten times. The chain is built from TRBV7-3 and TRBJ2-3; D unresolved. This CDR3 has 12 residues. Germline assignment: CDR1 SGHTA and CDR2 FQGTGA. V lost 5 bases and J 6 bases, leaving 9 bases between the germline ends. CDR3 nucleotide sequence: TGTGCCAGCAGCCTCCCCGGCGATACGCAGTATTTT. This sequence encodes CASSLPGDTQYF.

This clonotype came up many times. The chain combines TRBV14 with TRBJ2-2; either TRBD1 or TRBD2 may fit D (6 bases each). The CDR3 runs 13 residues. Germline-derived CDR1 and CDR2 are SGHDN and FVKESK. Trimming shortened V by 1 base and J by 15 bases, and 15 bases separated the two germline ends. The CDR3 bases are TGTGCCAGCAGCCAAGCGGGGGCTCCTGCGGTGTTTTTT. Protein product: CASSQAGAPAVFF. Combining the CDR3 with reference TRBV14 and TRBJ2-2 gives the whole variable domain EAGVTQFPSHSVIEKGQTVTLRCDPISGHDNLYWYRRVMGKEIKFLLHFVKESKQDESGMPNNRFLAERTGGTYSTLKVQPAELEDSGVYFCASSQAGAPAVFFGEGSRLTVL.

This clonotype has a count of ten or more. This chain's CDR3 is CASSGLQETQYF. The CDR3 DNA sequence: TGCGCCAGCAGCGGACTTCAAGAGACCCAGTACTTC. The V and J genes are TRBV5-1 and TRBJ2-5; D is possibly TRBD2 (5 bases). The germline V gene has CDR1 SGHRS and CDR2 YFSETQ. The CDR3 covers 12 residues. Trimming removed 4 bases from V and 2 bases from J, with 6 bases in between.

This clonotype was found many times. The chain has TRBV28 and TRBJ2-7; TRBD2 aligns across 12 bases. The J segment lost 3 bases and the V segment lost 6 bases, leaving 9 bases of the junction unmatched. CDR3 length: 16 amino acids. The germline gives CDR1 MDHEN, CDR2 SYDVKM. CDR3 in DNA: TGTGCCAGCAGCAAACCCCGACTAGCGGGGGACTACGAGCAGTACTTC. Translated, it gives CASSKPRLAGDYEQYF.

This clonotype was detected many times. The chain joins TRBV10-2 to TRBJ2-3; D is uncertain. Trimming stripped 4 bases from V and 0 bases from J, with 8 bases between. Per germline, CDR1 WSHSY and CDR2 SAAADI. This CDR3 has 14 residues. CDR3 sequence: CASSGSRSTDTQYF. In DNA, the CDR3 is TGCGCCAGCAGTGGAAGCCGTAGCACAGATACGCAGTATTTT.

This clonotype was recorded many times. This chain connects TRBV7-9 to TRBJ2-1, with 8 positions matching TRBD2. J gave up 4 bases and V 5 bases, and 10 bases lay outside the gene matches. The CDR3 runs to 16 residues. Germline CDR1 is SEHNR and CDR2 is FQNEAQ (reference sequence). The CDR3 region is CASSLGLREGYNEQFF. The DNA of the CDR3 is TGTGCCAGCAGCCTAGGCCTCCGGGAGGGTTACAATGAGCAGTTCTTC.

This clonotype was seen at least ten times. The genes are TRBV20-1 and TRBJ2-7, with 9 positions matching TRBD1. Germline V gene sequence: CDR1 DFQATT, CDR2 SNEGSKA (reference sequence). V shed 5 bases, J shed 6 bases, and the junction held 11 bases outside the gene matches. The CDR3 is made up of 14 amino acids. As DNA, the CDR3 is TGCAGTGCTTACCAACAGGGGGCATGGATCGAGCAGTACTTC. Its protein is CSAYQQGAWIEQYF.

In this sample, this clonotype turned up many times. The chain couples TRBV7-9 to TRBJ2-5, with D possibly being TRBD1 or TRBD2 (5 bases each). V was shortened by 1 base and J by 5 bases, with 11 bases between the two germline ends. CDR1 is SEHNR and CDR2 is FQNEAQ in the germline V gene (reference sequence). The CDR3 runs to 14 residues. Here the CDR3 reads CASSLDRGPETQYF. Here the CDR3 DNA reads TGTGCCAGCAGCTTAGATCGGGGCCCGGAGACCCAGTACTTC.

The chain uses TRBV5-4 and TRBJ2-5; perhaps TRBD1 as D (5 bases). Germline CDR1 reads SGHNT; CDR2 reads YYREEE (reference sequence). The CDR3 consists of 13 residues. Trimming shortened V by 1 base and J by 4 bases, and 8 bases separated the two germline ends. CDR3 sequence: CASSLNRRETQYF. The DNA of the CDR3 is TGTGCCAGCAGCTTGAACAGGCGAGAGACCCAGTACTTC.

V usage is TRBV19 and J usage is TRBJ2-7; weak D call: TRBD2 (7 bases). The germline gives CDR1 LNHDA, CDR2 SQIVND (reference sequence). V was cut by 5 bases and J by 1 base, with 15 bases left in between. The CDR3 is 15 amino acids. The DNA for the CDR3 is TGTGCCAGTAGTCCCCTGGGGGGGCAATCCTACGAGCAGTACTTC. Translated: CASSPLGGQSYEQYF.

This clonotype was seen many times. The chain recombines TRBV3-1 with TRBJ1-3; D is unclear. The germline V and J ends were trimmed by 1 base and 4 bases, with 5 bases remaining between them. This CDR3 has 13 residues. Germline CDR1 is LGHDT and CDR2 is YNNKEL (reference sequence). The chain's CDR3 is CASSQGSGNTIYF. DNA for the CDR3: TGTGCCAGCAGCCAAGGGTCAGGAAACACCATATATTTT.

J is TRBJ2-7 and V is TRBV5-1, with 8 bases aligning to TRBD2. There are 16 residues in the CDR3. J was trimmed by 2 bases and V by 4 bases; bases with no gene match: 11. Looked up from germline, CDR1 is SGHRS and CDR2 is YFSETQ. The CDR3 nucleotides read TGCGCCAGCAGCAGGGGACTAGAGGGAGGTGCCTACGAGCAGTACTTC. Encoded protein: CASSRGLEGGAYEQYF.

This clonotype was counted ten times or more. V and J are TRBV10-1 and TRBJ2-2; D gene ambiguous. Trimming removed 3 bases at V and 0 bases at J, with 11 bases between. The CDR3 spans 16 residues. The germline V gene encodes CDR1 WNHNN and CDR2 SYGVQD (reference sequence). CDR3 DNA sequence: TGCGCCAGCAGTGATGCCAAGCTCGCGAACACCGGGGAGCTGTTTTTT. Residues: CASSDAKLANTGELFF.

The chain is built from TRBV7-9 and TRBJ1-2; 12 positions agree with TRBD1. V lost 3 bases to trimming and J lost 6 bases; unmatched junction nucleotides: 8. In germline, CDR1 is SEHNR, CDR2 FQNEAQ (reference sequence). This CDR3 has 16 residues. The CDR3 nucleotides read TGTGCCAGCAGCTTGGGACAGGGGGCAGCACCCCATGGCTACACCTTC. It codes for CASSLGQGAAPHGYTF.

This clonotype appeared a few times. This chain joins TRBV10-1 and TRBJ1-2, with D uncertain. Germline CDR1 is WNHNN and CDR2 is SYGVQD (reference sequence). CDR3 size: 16 residues. Trimming left V 2 bases short and J 3 bases short, with 16 bases between. Written as DNA, the CDR3 is TGCGCCAGCAGTGAGAGGAGGGATGAGGATGACTATGGCTACACCTTC. It codes for CASSERRDEDDYGYTF.

This clonotype was observed at least ten times. The rearrangement uses TRBV12-3 or TRBV12-4 and TRBJ1-1, with TRBD1 identical over 7 bases. J lost 0 bases, V lost 8 bases, and 6 bases had no gene match. The CDR3 totals 14 residues. The CDR3 loop reads CASVQGRMNTEAFF. The CDR3 coding sequence is TGTGCCAGCGTACAGGGGAGAATGAACACTGAAGCTTTCTTT.

This clonotype was observed many times. The rearrangement links TRBV5-1 to TRBJ2-7; weak D call: TRBD2 (6 bases). The germline V gene encodes CDR1 SGHRS and CDR2 YFSETQ. Trimming stripped 0 bases from V and 5 bases from J, with 12 bases between. CDR3 length equals 14 residues. Here the CDR3 reads CASSLGRGGDEQYF. The CDR3 DNA is TGCGCCAGCAGCTTGGGCCGTGGAGGGGACGAGCAGTACTTC. The full variable domain, in which reference TRBV5-1 and TRBJ2-7 provide the parts outside the CDR3, is KAGVTQTPRYLIKTRGQQVTLSCSPISGHRSVSWYQQTPGQGLQFLFEYFSETQRNKGNFPGRFSGRQFSNSRSEMNVSTLELGDSALYLCASSLGRGGDEQYFGPGTRLTVT.

The chain joins TRBV19 to TRBJ2-3; maybe TRBD2 (5 bases). Between the trimmed V and J ends, which lost 10 bases and 2 bases, there was a span of 13 bases. CDR1 LNHDA and CDR2 SQIVND come from the germline V gene (reference sequence). This CDR3 contains 13 residues. The CDR3 sequence: CATIQRDTDTQYF. The CDR3 DNA reads TGTGCCACCATCCAGAGGGACACAGATACGCAGTATTTT. Combining the CDR3 with reference TRBV19 and TRBJ2-3 gives the whole variable domain DGGITQSPKYLFRKEGQNVTLSCEQNLNHDAMYWYRQDPGQGLRLIYYSQIVNDFQKGDIAEGYSVSREKKESFPLTVTSAQKNPTAFYLCATIQRDTDTQYFGPGTRLTVL.